A selection of T cell receptor beta chains follows, all from one sample in a study of blood T cell repertoires in COVID-19. Here immunoSEQ multiplex PCR was the method, and the copy in TCRdb shows in-frame clones only, minus some. Here the sample spans approximately 200,000 clones, 70% to 90% being singletons. The source material was peripheral blood. These receptors were obtained from a man aged 30 to 45 with COVID-19, enrolled during active disease. CDR3s include the opening cysteine and the closing phenylalanine or tryptophan. Each record gives: clone size, V gene, CDR3 length, J gene, D gene, CDR3 protein, CDR3 DNA. The D gene is left open where the match is weak. Only part of the rows carry a size: once, few, many, or a class if the clone is expanded.

size: .
V: TRBV7-9
length: 13
J: TRBJ1-2
D: .
CDR3: CASSWGGNDGYTF
DNA: TGTGCCAGCAGCTGGGGGGGGAACGATGGCTACACCTTC

size: .
V: TRBV5-6
length: 14
J: TRBJ2-7
D: .
CDR3: CASSLGGSFYEQYF
DNA: TGTGCCAGCAGCTTGGGAGGTAGTTTCTACGAGCAGTACTTC

size: .
V: TRBV29-1
length: 14
J: TRBJ2-7
D: TRBD1
CDR3: CSVTGTGGLGEQYF
DNA: TGCAGCGTGACCGGGACAGGGGGTTTAGGAGAGCAGTACTTC

size: .
V: TRBV20-1
length: 11
J: TRBJ2-7
D: .
CDR3: CSASAGFEQYF
DNA: TGCAGTGCTAGTGCGGGTTTCGAGCAGTACTTC

size: .
V: TRBV19
length: 15
J: TRBJ2-7
D: TRBD2
CDR3: CASSILAGETYEQYF
DNA: TGTGCCAGTAGTATTCTAGCGGGAGAGACCTACGAGCAGTACTTC

size: .
V: TRBV2
length: 15
J: TRBJ1-4
D: TRBD1
CDR3: CASKADRGRNEKLFF
DNA: TGTGCCAGCAAGGCCGACAGGGGCCGAAATGAAAAACTGTTTTTT

size: .
V: TRBV20-1
length: 14
J: TRBJ2-7
D: TRBD1
CDR3: CSASRTGGLYEQYF
DNA: TGCAGTGCTAGTAGGACAGGAGGACTCTACGAGCAGTACTTC

size: .
V: TRBV15
length: 16
J: TRBJ1-4
D: TRBD1
CDR3: CATSRGGQGSNEKLFF
DNA: TGTGCCACCAGCAGAGGGGGACAGGGTTCGAATGAAAAACTGTTTTTT

size: .
V: TRBV7-7
length: 15
J: TRBJ2-7
D: .
CDR3: CASSLAGGPQEEQYF
DNA: TGTGCCAGCAGCTTAGCGGGGGGTCCACAAGAGGAGCAGTACTTC

size: once
V: TRBV5-1
length: 13
J: TRBJ2-7
D: .
CDR3: CASSLGAQGEQYF
DNA: TGCGCCAGCAGCTTGGGGGCGCAGGGGGAGCAGTACTTC

size: .
V: TRBV4-3
length: 16
J: TRBJ1-2
D: .
CDR3: CASSQDSQGLYYGYTF
DNA: TGCGCCAGCAGCCAAGACTCCCAGGGTCTTTACTATGGCTACACCTTC

size: .
V: TRBV5-6
length: 15
J: TRBJ1-4
D: TRBD1
CDR3: CASSLRQGIGEKLFF
DNA: TGTGCCAGCAGCTTGAGACAGGGAATTGGTGAAAAACTGTTTTTT

size: .
V: TRBV28
length: 14
J: TRBJ1-1
D: .
CDR3: CASRYPGEGGEAFF
DNA: TGTGCCAGCAGATACCCAGGGGAGGGTGGGGAAGCTTTCTTT

size: .
V: TRBV15
length: 14
J: TRBJ1-3
D: .
CDR3: CATSWGSSGNTIYF
DNA: TGTGCCACCAGCTGGGGCAGCTCTGGAAACACCATATATTTT

size: .
V: TRBV29-1
length: 13
J: TRBJ1-2
D: .
CDR3: CSVPRWTDYGYTF
DNA: TGCAGCGTTCCGCGTTGGACAGACTATGGCTACACCTTC